The present entry profiles one T cell receptor (beta chain) with its context. These data are taken from a study of technical replicates of blood from several donors. Here immunoSEQ multiplex PCR was the method, and the copy in TCRdb shows in-frame clones only, minus some. This table holds 70,000 to 85,000 clones, roughly 92% found once. The CDR3 spans 13 residues. Germline V gives CDR1 ENHRY, CDR2 SYGVKD. The V gene end was trimmed by 10 bases and the J gene end by 1 base; junction bases not matched to a gene: 6. This TCR was recovered from a human donor in good health. Sequenced sample: T cells isolated from PBMCs. The chain carries TRBV10-3 and TRBJ1-1; TRBD1 aligns across 7 bases. The CDR3 region is CATGDSGNTEAFF. The CDR3 bases are TGTGCCACCGGGGACAGCGGGAACACTGAAGCTTTCTTT.